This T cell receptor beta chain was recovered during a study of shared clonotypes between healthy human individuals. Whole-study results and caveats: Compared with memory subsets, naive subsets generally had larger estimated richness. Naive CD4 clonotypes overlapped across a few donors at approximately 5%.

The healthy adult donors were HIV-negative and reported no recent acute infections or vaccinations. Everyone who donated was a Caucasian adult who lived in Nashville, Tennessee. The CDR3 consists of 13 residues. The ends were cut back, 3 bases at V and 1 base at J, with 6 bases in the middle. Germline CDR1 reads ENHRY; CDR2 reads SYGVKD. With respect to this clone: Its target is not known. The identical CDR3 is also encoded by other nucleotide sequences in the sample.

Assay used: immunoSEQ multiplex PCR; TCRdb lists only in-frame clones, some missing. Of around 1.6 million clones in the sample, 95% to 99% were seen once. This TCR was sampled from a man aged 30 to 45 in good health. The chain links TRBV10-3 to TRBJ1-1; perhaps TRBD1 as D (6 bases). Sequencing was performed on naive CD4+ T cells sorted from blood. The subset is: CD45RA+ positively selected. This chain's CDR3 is CAISEGGNTEAFF. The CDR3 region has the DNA TGTGCCATCAGTGAAGGGGGGAACACTGAAGCTTTCTTT.